This record looks at one T cell receptor beta chain sequence and its context. The method was immunoSEQ multiplex PCR; TCRdb's version includes in-frame clones alone and lacks a portion of them. The sample has over 80,000 clones, 70% to 90% seen once. The data derive from a study of blood T cell repertoires in COVID-19. The V gene's germline CDR1 is KGHSH and CDR2 LQKENI. Trimming shortened V by 3 bases and J by 0 bases, and 9 bases separated the two germline ends. The CDR3 spans 15 residues. Specimen: peripheral blood. The TCR was taken from a man aged 65-85 years with acute or convalescent COVID-19. V usage is TRBV18 and J usage is TRBJ2-1, with a tentative D call TRBD1 (6 bases). CDR3 DNA sequence: TGTGCCAGCTCACCGGGGGACAACTCCTACAATGAGCAGTTCTTC. Translating it yields CASSPGDNSYNEQFF.